The 27 T cell receptor beta chains presented below share a single source sample, sequenced in a study of tumor and adjacent non-tumor tissue in lung cancer. A modified ARM-PCR protocol with three rounds of nested PCR amplified TCRbeta. Via MiXCR, TCRdb re-called the multiplex PCR reads, giving one row per CDR3 protein. The table shows 70,000 to 80,000 distinct CDR3 sequences, with about two thirds occurring only once. This sample's RNA came from whole unsorted tissue. Sequencing was performed on lung tumor tissue. These receptors all stem from a middle-aged woman with non-small cell lung cancer.

This clonotype showed up just once. Being one base from a much bigger clone, this may be a read error. The V call is TRBV30, the J call TRBJ2-3; D may correspond to TRBD1 or TRBD2 (5 bases each). The germline V gene encodes CDR1 GTSNPN and CDR2 SVGIG (reference sequence). V lost 5 bases and J 5 bases, leaving 11 bases between the germline ends. CDR3 length: 12 amino acids. CDR3 sequence (DNA): TGTGCCTGGTGGGGGTCAAAAGATACGCAGTATTTT. It yields the protein CAWWGSKDTQYF.

A word on this clonotype: Since the CDR3 does not end with the conserved phenylalanine or tryptophan, this likely comes from a read error. The chain joins TRBV11-2 to TRBJ2-5, with TRBD2 matching 9 bases. Losses at the gene ends were 5 bases for V and 5 bases for J; bases not matched to a gene: 9. The CDR3 runs 15 residues. Germline V lookup: CDR1 SGHAT, CDR2 FQNNGV. CDR3 sequence reads: CASSQSTSGWETQYL. CDR3 nucleotides: TGTGCCAGCAGCCAGTCCACTAGCGGGTGGGAGACCCAGTACTTA.

The chain couples TRBV29-1 to TRBJ2-1; 9 positions match TRBD2. CDR3 length: 14 residues. Germline V gives CDR1 SQVTM, CDR2 ANQGSEA. The CDR3 sequence is CSLTSGSSYNEQFF. The CDR3 nucleotides read TGCAGTCTGACTAGCGGTTCTTCTTACAATGAGCAGTTCTTC.

The rearrangement uses TRBV11-2 and TRBJ2-1; tentative D call: TRBD2 (6 bases). V was cut by 5 bases and J by 4 bases, with 18 bases left in between. CDR1 SGHAT and CDR2 FQNNGV come from the germline V gene. This CDR3 spans 16 amino acids. CDR3 in DNA: TGTGCCAGCAGCATGACACTAGCTATACTGTACAATGAGCAGTTCTTC. This gives the protein CASSMTLAILYNEQFF.

A few counts support this clonotype. A read error may be the cause here, since a much bigger clone is one base away. The chain has TRBV6-1 and TRBJ1-2; D call uncertain. This CDR3 spans 13 amino acids. Germline CDR1 reads MNHNS; CDR2 reads SASEGT. The CDR3 nucleotides read TGTGCCAGCAGTGCCCTCGATAACTCTGGCTACATCTTC. Its protein product is CASSALDNSGYIF.

This clonotype is a singleton in its sample. At one end the junction does not follow the germline gene, possibly because of a read error. V and J are TRBV14 and TRBJ2-1, with D possibly matching TRBD1 (5 bases). The CDR3 contains 15 residues. The germline gives CDR1 SGHDN, CDR2 FVKESK. The CDR3 spells CASSQGDPRGNKQFF. Written as DNA, the CDR3 is TGTGCCAGCAGCCAAGGCGACCCTAGGGGCAATAAGCAGTTCTTC.

A single count supports this clonotype. Likely a read error: the CDR3 ends without its conserved phenylalanine or tryptophan. The rearrangement uses TRBV20-1 and TRBJ2-7; D gene ambiguous. The CDR3 runs 13 residues. The germline V gene has CDR1 DFQATT and CDR2 SNEGSKA (reference sequence). CDR3 sequence: CSVPPVAGREQYL. CDR3 DNA sequence: TGCAGCGTCCCTCCCGTAGCCGGGCGGGAGCAGTACTTA.

A remark on this clonotype: This may be a read error, as it is one base from a much larger clone. The chain links TRBV7-9 to TRBJ1-5; maybe TRBD1 (5 bases). Germline values: CDR1 SEHNR, CDR2 FQNEAQ (reference sequence). The CDR3 has 16 amino acids. DNA for the CDR3: TGTGTCAGCAGCTTGGGACGGGGGAATAGCAATCAGCCCCAGCATTTT. Its translation: CVSSLGRGNSNQPQHF. Complete variable domain (other parts from reference TRBV7-9 and TRBJ1-5): DTGVSQNPRHKITKRGQNVTFRCDPISEHNRLYWYRQTLGQGPEFLTYFQNEAQLEKSRLLSDRFSAERPKGSFSTLEIQRTEQGDSAMYLCVSSLGRGNSNQPQHFGDGTRLSIL.

In this sample, this clonotype turned up once. A read error may account for a junction end that differs from germline. The chain couples TRBV11-2 to TRBJ2-5; 8 bases align to TRBD2. From germline, CDR1 is SGHAT and CDR2 FQNNGV. This CDR3 comprises 18 residues. CDR3 region: CANSPNGGGPRLQETPYF. The CDR3, as DNA: TGTGCCAACAGCCCTAACGGGGGGGGGCCCCGCTTGCAAGAGACCCCATACTTC.

The chain recombines TRBV6-6 with TRBJ2-5; 13 positions match TRBD2. The CDR3 is made up of 17 amino acids. The V gene end was trimmed by 4 bases and the J gene end by 2 bases; junction bases not matched to a gene: 7. Germline assignment: CDR1 MNHNY and CDR2 SVGAGI (reference sequence). In DNA form, the CDR3 reads TGTGCCAGCAGTTGGACTAGCGGGGGTGGGGGACAAGAGACCCAGTACTTC. Translation gives CASSWTSGGGGQETQYF.

Points on this clonotype: This may be a read error, as it is one base from a much larger clone. The chain's CDR3 is CASSLVPSGATNEKLLF. In DNA form, the CDR3 reads TGTGCCAGCAGCTTAGTACCTTCGGGGGCAACTAATGAAAAACTGCTTTTT. This sequence joins TRBV7-8 and TRBJ1-4, with D possibly matching TRBD1 (6 bases). The CDR3 extends over 17 amino acids. Looked up from germline, CDR1 is SGHVS and CDR2 is FQNEAQ.

This clonotype was seen at least ten times. V and J are TRBV30 and TRBJ2-5; TRBD2 matches at 8 bases. The ends lost 3 bases at V and 7 bases at J; junction bases unmatched: 7. The CDR3 spans 13 residues. CDR1 and CDR2 (germline): GTSNPN, SVGIG (reference sequence). The CDR3 DNA reads TGTGCCTGGAGATCAGCGGGGGTGTGGACCCAGTACTTC. This codes for CAWRSAGVWTQYF. The full variable domain, rest sourced from reference TRBV30 and TRBJ2-5, is SQTIHQWPATLVQPVGSPLSLECTVEGTSNPNLYWYRQAAGRGLQLLFYSVGIGQISSEVPQNLSASRPQDRQFILSSKKLLLSDSGFYLCAWRSAGVWTQYFGPGTRLLVL.

Note on this clonotype: Without the conserved terminal phenylalanine or tryptophan, this CDR3 likely stems from a read error. The CDR3 DNA sequence: TGTGCTAGCAGTCCCCGGGGCAGGGGGCCATATGGCTACACCTCT. This gives the protein CASSPRGRGPYGYTS. The chain recombines TRBV12-3 or TRBV12-4 with TRBJ1-2; 8 bases fit TRBD1. The CDR3 is 15 residues long.

About this clonotype: An end of the junction does not agree with germline; a read error may underlie this. V is TRBV5-6 and J is TRBJ1-2; D unresolved. In germline, CDR1 is SGHDT, CDR2 YYEEEE. There are 11 residues in the CDR3. The CDR3 here is CTSSIGYVYTF. In DNA form, the CDR3 reads TGTACCAGCAGCATAGGGTATGTCTACACCTTC.

V and J are TRBV7-8 and TRBJ1-5, with 8 bases aligning to TRBD1. Trimming took 5 bases from V and 3 from J; bases not matched to a gene: 9. The CDR3 runs to 16 residues. Germline V CDR1 and CDR2: SGHVS, FQNEAQ. The CDR3 loop is CASSLLGTGSNQPQHF. In nucleotides, the CDR3 is TGTGCCAGCAGCCTCCTCGGGACAGGATCCAATCAGCCCCAGCATTTT.

As to this clonotype: The CDR3 does not close with the conserved phenylalanine or tryptophan, likely indicating a read error. The J gene is TRBJ2-3, the V gene TRBV11-2; the match to TRBD1 covers 7 bases. The CDR3 has 16 residues. Looked up from germline, CDR1 is SGHAT and CDR2 is FQNNGV. The chain's CDR3 is CGSSLDKGAPTDTQYI. The CDR3 bases are TGTGGCAGCAGCTTAGATAAGGGGGCCCCGACAGATACGCAGTATATT.

The gene calls are TRBV11-2 and TRBJ2-1; D uncertain. V lost 4 bases, J lost 7 bases, and 20 bases lay in between. Per germline, CDR1 SGHAT and CDR2 FQNNGV. The CDR3 consists of 16 residues. This CDR3 is CASSSDQVALGNEQFF. DNA for the CDR3: TGTGCCAGCAGCTCCGACCAAGTAGCCCTTGGTAATGAGCAGTTCTTC.

This clonotype has a count of ten or more. CDR3 in DNA: TGTGCCAGCTTTTTCGGAGGACAAATTAATGAAAAACTGTTTTTT. Protein product: CASFFGGQINEKLFF. The V gene is TRBV2, the J gene TRBJ1-4; D may be TRBD1 (5 bases). The CDR3 runs to 15 residues. The V and J ends lost 8 bases and 4 bases respectively, with 17 bases between them. Looked up from germline, CDR1 is SNHLY and CDR2 is FYNNEI.

To note about this clonotype: This clone may be a read error of a much larger clone one base away. The J gene is TRBJ1-4, the V gene TRBV2, with D perhaps TRBD1 (6 bases). Trimming stripped 1 base from V and 4 bases from J, with 10 bases between. This CDR3 region has 15 residues. The germline V gene has CDR1 SNHLY and CDR2 FYNNEI. This CDR3 reads CASSEVGQINEKLFF. The CDR3 DNA reads TGTGCCAGCAGTGAAGTAGGACAGATTAATGAAAAACTGTTTTTT.

Of note for this clonotype: Relative to the germline gene, one junction end is altered; a read error may explain this. The chain uses TRBV5-6 and TRBJ2-4, with D possibly called TRBD1 or TRBD2 (6 bases each). Germline CDR1 and CDR2: SGHDT and YYEEEE. This CDR3 spans 14 amino acids. CDR3 sequence: CASNLWGANNIQYF. The CDR3 DNA follows: TGTGCCAGCAACTTGTGGGGGGCCAATAACATTCAGTACTTC.

Comments on this clonotype: This may be a read error, as it is one base from a much larger clone. As DNA, the CDR3 is TGTGCCACCAGTGATGGACAGGCTGGATATAGCTACACCTTC. It specifies CATSDGQAGYSYTF. The V and J genes are TRBV24-1 and TRBJ1-2; the match to TRBD1 covers 7 bases. CDR3 size: 14 residues. With V trimmed by 3 bases and J by 9 bases, 9 bases remained unmatched. Germline V gene lookup returns CDR1 KGHDR and CDR2 SFDVKD.

The rearrangement uses TRBV15 and TRBJ1-1; perhaps TRBD1 as D (5 bases). The CDR3 consists of 15 residues. Germline V gives CDR1 LNHNV, CDR2 YYDKDF (reference sequence). V lost 6 bases to trimming and J lost 3 bases, with 17 bases between them. The CDR3 spells CATRNIRGFDTEAFF. The CDR3 coding sequence is TGTGCCACCAGAAACATTCGGGGGTTTGACACTGAAGCTTTCTTT.

Comments on this clonotype: A much larger clone sits a single nucleotide away, making a read error possible. This chain links TRBV6-1 with TRBJ2-2; D not certain. The CDR3 has 16 residues. The germline V gene has CDR1 MNHNS and CDR2 SASEGT. The V end lost 2 bases, the J end lost 2 bases, and 12 bases lay between the germline ends. CDR3 residues: CASSESARGNTGELFF. The DNA of the CDR3 is TGTGCCAGCAGTGAAAGTGCGAGAGGCAACACCGGGGAGCTGTTTTTT.

This clonotype was detected once. This chain joins TRBV6-6 and TRBJ2-7; D not certain. The ends were cut back, 3 bases at V and 0 bases at J, with 12 bases in the middle. The germline V gene encodes CDR1 MNHNY and CDR2 SVGAGI (reference sequence). The CDR3 loop spans 15 amino acids. DNA for the CDR3: TGTGCCAGCAGTTATGCGAACGGAAGCTCCTACGAGCAGTACTTC. It specifies CASSYANGSSYEQYF.

On this clonotype: An end of the junction differs from the germline gene, which may be a read error. The V gene is TRBV7-8, the J gene TRBJ2-7; TRBD2 might be the D (5 bases). CDR1 is SGHVS and CDR2 is FQNEAQ in the germline V gene. The CDR3 has 14 residues. Here the CDR3 DNA reads TGTGACAGCAGCTTAGACCAACCGCCTAACGAGCGGTGCTTC. It is translated as CDSSLDQPPNERCF.

Details on this clonotype: One end of the junction fails to match germline, which may point to a read error. The chain recombines TRBV29-1 with TRBJ2-2; D gene unclear. Germline loops: CDR1 SQVTM, CDR2 ANQGSEA. The CDR3 is 14 amino acids. CDR3 nucleotide sequence: TGCAGCGTTACTAAGAGAGCGAACACCGTGGAGCTGTTTTTT. Amino acid sequence: CSVTKRANTVELFF.

About this clonotype itself: A junction boundary mismatches the germline segment, possibly from a read error. CDR3 amino acids: CSARDSGWEQLF. CDR3 nucleotides: TGCAGTGCTAGAGATTCAGGGTGGGAGCAGTTATTT. The rearrangement uses TRBV20-1 and TRBJ2-2; the D call may be TRBD1 or TRBD2 (5 bases each). Germline values: CDR1 DFQATT, CDR2 SNEGSKA (reference sequence). The CDR3 consists of 12 residues.